The 20 T cell receptor beta chains presented below share a single source sample, sequenced in a study of cytomegalovirus exposure and HLA in healthy donors. The PCR had 60 Vbeta and 13 Jbeta primers. Clones were read by immunoSEQ multiplex PCR, and TCRdb kept only the in-frame ones, dropping some. The sample includes more than 90,000 clones. Sequences were obtained from PBMCs. These receptors were taken from a man under 40 in good health and CMV-seronegative.

The CDR3 DNA is TGTGCCAGCAGCTTAGTAAGGGGAGGCACCGGGGAGCTGTTTTTT. Residues: CASSLVRGGTGELFF. The rearrangement uses TRBV11-1 and TRBJ2-2; perhaps TRBD2 as D (6 bases). The CDR3 loop spans 15 amino acids. Between the trimmed V and J ends, which lost 1 base and 4 bases, there was a span of 10 bases. The germline gives CDR1 SGHAT, CDR2 FQDESV (reference sequence).

V usage is TRBV5-4 and J usage is TRBJ2-7; the D is unclear. Trimming shortened V by 4 bases and J by 1 base, and 6 bases separated the two germline ends. The germline CDR1 and CDR2 sequences are SGHNT and YYREEE (reference sequence). There are 12 residues in the CDR3. CDR3 DNA: TGTGCCAGCAGCCTTACATCCTACGAGCAGTACTTC. This codes for CASSLTSYEQYF. Looking up the rest from reference TRBV5-4 and TRBJ2-7 gives the full variable domain: ETGVTQSPTHLIKTRGQQVTLRCSSQSGHNTVSWYQQALGQGPQFIFQYYREEENGRGNFPPRFSGLQFPNYSSELNVNALELDDSALYLCASSLTSYEQYFGPGTRLTVT.

This chain connects TRBV2 to TRBJ1-1; tentative D call: TRBD1 (5 bases). The CDR3 loop spans 13 amino acids. Germline CDR1 is SNHLY and CDR2 is FYNNEI. V gave up 8 bases and J gave up 1 base, with 11 bases separating them. The CDR3 coding sequence is TGTGCCAGCGGAGGGCAGGGGAACACTGAAGCTTTCTTT. Its translation: CASGGQGNTEAFF.

This rearrangement joins TRBV18 to TRBJ2-3; tentative D call: TRBD1 (6 bases). The CDR3 contains 15 residues. Germline CDR1 KGHSH, CDR2 LQKENI. Trimming took off 6 bases at V and 8 bases at J, with 21 bases between the two ends. The CDR3 bases are TGTGCCAGCTCGTCAGGCACTCCCCAGGGGTTTACGCAGTATTTT. Its translation is CASSSGTPQGFTQYF.

The chain combines TRBV5-1 with TRBJ1-2; 12 bases map to TRBD1. The CDR3 contains 17 residues. J lost 3 bases, V lost 4 bases, and 10 bases had no gene match. CDR1 is SGHRS, CDR2 YFSETQ, per germline. The CDR3 sequence: CASSPLLGQGADYGYTF. The DNA of the CDR3 is TGCGCCAGCAGCCCCCTCCTGGGACAGGGGGCGGACTATGGCTACACCTTC.

The chain employs TRBV9 and TRBJ1-6; D is possibly TRBD1 (6 bases). V lost 3 bases and J lost 6, with 7 bases in between. Germline CDR1 and CDR2: SGDLS and YYNGEE. This CDR3 comprises 13 residues. CDR3 bases: TGTGCCAGCAGCGGAGGGGGTAATTCACCCCTCCACTTT. Translating gives CASSGGGNSPLHF.

The chain is built from TRBV9 and TRBJ1-1, with D maybe TRBD1 (6 bases). The V end lost 3 bases, the J end lost 5 bases, and 11 bases lay between the germline ends. This CDR3 comprises 13 residues. CDR1 and CDR2 from the germline V gene are SGDLS and YYNGEE. The CDR3 here is CASSATQGTEAFF. CDR3 in DNA: TGTGCCAGCAGCGCGACTCAGGGGACTGAAGCTTTCTTT.

This chain connects TRBV4-1 to TRBJ2-5, with a weak D call TRBD1 (6 bases). The J call may be incorrect, as the DNA end agrees better with TRBJ2-7. This CDR3 has 14 amino acids. Germline V CDR1 and CDR2: MGHRA, YSYEKL. CDR3 sequence: CASSQGLQGIEQYF. The CDR3 DNA follows: TGCGCCAGCAGCCAAGGTTTACAGGGTATCGAGCAGTACTTC.

The chain employs TRBV19 and TRBJ1-2, with unresolved D. Germline lookup yields CDR1 LNHDA and CDR2 SQIVND (reference sequence). This CDR3 spans 14 amino acids. V was cut by 4 bases and J by 3 bases, with 12 bases left in between. CDR3 nucleotides: TGTGCCAGTAGTAGATCAGGCGTGGACTATGGCTACACCTTC. This codes for CASSRSGVDYGYTF.

The V gene is TRBV4-2, the J gene TRBJ1-2; TRBD1 aligns across 11 bases. CDR1 and CDR2 (germline): LGHNA, YNFKEQ. Losses at the gene ends were 3 bases for V and 4 bases for J; bases not matched to a gene: 4. This CDR3 has 15 amino acids. The CDR3: CASSQAGTGGYGYTF. DNA for the CDR3: TGTGCCAGCAGCCAGGCCGGGACAGGGGGCTATGGCTACACCTTC.

V usage is TRBV21-1 and J usage is TRBJ2-3; the D segment call TRBD1 is taken from the table without a DNA check. TRBV21-1 corresponds to a pseudogene. The CDR3 runs 20 residues. The DNA of the CDR3 is TGTGCCAGCAGCAAAGTACCAGTTACGCCCTCCGGACCAGGGACAGATACGCAGTATTTT. This translates into CASSKVPVTPSGPGTDTQYF.

This rearrangement joins TRBV19 to TRBJ2-3; the match to TRBD1 covers 7 bases. The V gene end was trimmed by 3 bases and the J gene end by 3 bases; junction bases not matched to a gene: 9. Germline V gives CDR1 LNHDA, CDR2 SQIVND (reference sequence). The length of the CDR3 is 16 residues. Here the CDR3 DNA reads TGTGCCAGTAGTATCACGACAGGGTGGGAAACAGATACGCAGTATTTT. Translation gives CASSITTGWETDTQYF.

The rearrangement joins TRBV19 to TRBJ1-2, with 7 bases identical to TRBD1. The germline CDR1 and CDR2 sequences are LNHDA and SQIVND (reference sequence). CDR3 length: 13 residues. The V segment lost 4 bases and the J segment 4 bases; nucleotides outside the gene matches: 3. The CDR3 sequence is CASSTGTVYGYTF. The CDR3 region has the DNA TGTGCCAGTAGTACCGGGACAGTCTATGGCTACACCTTC.

The genes are TRBV5-6 and TRBJ1-2; tentatively, D is TRBD1 (5 bases). Per germline, CDR1 SGHDT and CDR2 YYEEEE. The CDR3 length is 15 residues. V dropped 4 bases and J dropped 8 bases, with 21 bases sitting between them. CDR3 region: CASSQSETGIRGYTF. CDR3 nucleotides: TGTGCCAGCAGCCAAAGTGAAACAGGTATCCGGGGCTACACCTTC.

The CDR3 nucleotides are TGCGCCAGCAGTGACAGCGGTCTCAACACAGATACGCAGTATTTT. The encoded protein is CASSDSGLNTDTQYF. The rearrangement uses TRBV10-2 and TRBJ2-3; D might be TRBD2 (5 bases). Germline loops: CDR1 WSHSY, CDR2 SAAADI. V was trimmed by 3 bases and J by 2 bases, leaving 12 bases between them. There are 15 residues in the CDR3.

This chain joins TRBV6-5 and TRBJ1-1, with 7 positions matching TRBD1. V lost 6 bases to trimming and J lost 6 bases; unmatched junction nucleotides: 13. From germline, CDR1 is MNHEY and CDR2 SVGAGI. CDR3 length: 15 amino acids. The CDR3 DNA follows: TGTGCCAGCAGCCAACTTAGGACAGGAAGTCCTGAAGCTTTCTTT. Translation gives CASSQLRTGSPEAFF.

The chain has TRBV19 and TRBJ2-7, with 11 bases identical to TRBD1. V shed 5 bases, J shed 3 bases, and the junction held 9 bases outside the gene matches. Germline V gene sequence: CDR1 LNHDA, CDR2 SQIVND (reference sequence). The CDR3 runs to 16 residues. CDR3 loop: CASSPPQDRGHYEQYF. As DNA, the CDR3 is TGTGCCAGTAGTCCCCCTCAGGACAGGGGGCACTACGAGCAGTACTTC.

V usage is TRBV27 and J usage is TRBJ2-7; D is possibly TRBD2 (6 bases). The CDR3 totals 15 residues. Germline CDR1 reads MNHEY; CDR2 reads SMNVEV (reference sequence). The V end was cut by 5 bases, the J end by 3 bases, with 17 bases between. The CDR3 nucleotides are TGTGCCAGCAGTCCCGCCTGGGGAGGCGACTACGAGCAGTACTTC. Its protein product is CASSPAWGGDYEQYF.

As to this clone: Within the sample, other DNA sequences also encode this same CDR3. The genes are TRBV5-1 and TRBJ2-1; D uncertain. The germline CDR1 and CDR2 sequences are SGHRS and YFSETQ. The CDR3 covers 15 residues. Deletions cut 0 bases from V and 0 bases from J, with 7 bases between. Here the CDR3 DNA reads TGCGCCAGCAGCTTGGAGGCTAGCTCCTACAATGAGCAGTTCTTC. This codes for CASSLEASSYNEQFF. Supplemented by reference TRBV5-1 and TRBJ2-1, the full variable domain reads KAGVTQTPRYLIKTRGQQVTLSCSPISGHRSVSWYQQTPGQGLQFLFEYFSETQRNKGNFPGRFSGRQFSNSRSEMNVSTLELGDSALYLCASSLEASSYNEQFFGPGTRLTVL.

V and J are TRBV9 and TRBJ2-1; perhaps TRBD1 as D (6 bases). V was clipped by 0 bases and J by 0 bases, with 13 bases between them. The CDR3 is 17 residues long. Germline CDR1 is SGDLS and CDR2 is YYNGEE. The CDR3 is CASSVGPGASSYNEQFF. The CDR3, as DNA: TGTGCCAGCAGCGTAGGTCCAGGGGCTAGCTCCTACAATGAGCAGTTCTTC.